This paragraph reports one T cell receptor beta chain. As yet, its antigen is unknown. This specimen belongs to a study of T cells after yellow fever vaccination. Study-wide results and limits: Compared with primary, the secondary response was weaker and peaked at day 5, not 15. Booster sampling recovered most clones from primary vaccination (approximately 97% CD4, approximately 90% CD8).

The CDR3 runs 19 residues. J lost 2 bases, V lost 3 bases, and 14 bases had no gene match. Germline loops: CDR1 SGHVS, CDR2 FNYEAQ. From the 5' RACE reads, TCRdb called clonotypes with MiXCR, one entry per CDR3 protein. The table shows just under 600,000 distinct CDR3 sequences, with 13% occurring only once. This specimen consisted of PBMCs, obtained on the day of the yellow fever booster vaccination. The source is a man aged 25-40 years who received the YFV17D yellow fever vaccine. This chain joins TRBV7-6 and TRBJ2-3; TRBD2 aligns across 10 bases. The CDR3 coding sequence is TGTGCCAGCAGCTTGCAGGGGGGGGTGGGACTAGCGTCCACAGATACGCAGTATTTT. Translated, it gives CASSLQGGVGLASTDTQYF.